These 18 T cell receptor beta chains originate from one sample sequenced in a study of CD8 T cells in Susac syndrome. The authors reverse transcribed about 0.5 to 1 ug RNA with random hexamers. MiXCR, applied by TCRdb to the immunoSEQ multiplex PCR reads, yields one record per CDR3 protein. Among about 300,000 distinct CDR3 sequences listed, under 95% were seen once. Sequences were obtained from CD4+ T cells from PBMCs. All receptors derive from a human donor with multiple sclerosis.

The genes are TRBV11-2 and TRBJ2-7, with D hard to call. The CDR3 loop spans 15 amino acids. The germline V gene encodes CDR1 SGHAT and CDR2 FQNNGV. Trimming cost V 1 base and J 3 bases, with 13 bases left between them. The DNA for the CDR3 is TGTGCCAGCAGCTTAGGGCAGAACCGCAACTACGAGCAGTACTTC. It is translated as CASSLGQNRNYEQYF. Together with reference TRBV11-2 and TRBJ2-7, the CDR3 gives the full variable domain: EAGVAQSPRYKIIEKRQSVAFWCNPISGHATLYWYQQILGQGPKLLIQFQNNGVVDDSQLPKDRFSAERLKGVDSTLKIQPAKLEDSAVYLCASSLGQNRNYEQYFGPGTRLTVT.

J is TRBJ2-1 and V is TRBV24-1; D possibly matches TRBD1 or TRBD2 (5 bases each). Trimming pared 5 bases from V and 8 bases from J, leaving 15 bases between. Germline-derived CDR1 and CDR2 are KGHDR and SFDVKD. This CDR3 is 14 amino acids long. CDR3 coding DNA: TGTGCCACCAGTGGGGCAGGGAGTAGCTATGAGCAGTTCTTC. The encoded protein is CATSGAGSSYEQFF.

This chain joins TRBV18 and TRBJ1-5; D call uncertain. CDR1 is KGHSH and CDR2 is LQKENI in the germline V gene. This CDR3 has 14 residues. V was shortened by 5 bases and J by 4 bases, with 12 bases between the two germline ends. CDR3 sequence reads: CASSSGIQNQPQHF. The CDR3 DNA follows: TGTGCCAGCTCATCCGGGATACAGAATCAGCCCCAGCATTTT.

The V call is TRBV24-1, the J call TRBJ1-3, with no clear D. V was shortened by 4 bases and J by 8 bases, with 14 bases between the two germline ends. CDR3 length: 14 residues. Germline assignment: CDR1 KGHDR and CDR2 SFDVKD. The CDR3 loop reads CATSETGDRDTIYF. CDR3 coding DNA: TGTGCCACCAGTGAAACTGGGGATCGGGACACCATATATTTT.

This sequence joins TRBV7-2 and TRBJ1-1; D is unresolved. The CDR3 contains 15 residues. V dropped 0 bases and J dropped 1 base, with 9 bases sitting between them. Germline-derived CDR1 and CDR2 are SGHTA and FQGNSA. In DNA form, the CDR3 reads TGTGCCAGCAGCTTAGCGGCAGCGCAGAACACTGAAGCTTTCTTT. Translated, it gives CASSLAAAQNTEAFF.

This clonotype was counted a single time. The CDR3 here is CASSLAGSGELFF. In DNA, the CDR3 is TGTGCCAGCAGTTTGGCAGGTTCCGGGGAGCTGTTTTTT. The chain uses TRBV12-3 or TRBV12-4 and TRBJ2-2; D is unresolved. The CDR3 runs to 13 residues. Deletions cut 3 bases from V and 6 bases from J, with 8 bases between.

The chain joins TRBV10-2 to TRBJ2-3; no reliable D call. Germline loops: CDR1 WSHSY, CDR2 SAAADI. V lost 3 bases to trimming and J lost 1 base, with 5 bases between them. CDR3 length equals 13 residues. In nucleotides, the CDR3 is TGCGCCAGCAGTGACTTGGGCACAGATACGCAGTATTTT. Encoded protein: CASSDLGTDTQYF.

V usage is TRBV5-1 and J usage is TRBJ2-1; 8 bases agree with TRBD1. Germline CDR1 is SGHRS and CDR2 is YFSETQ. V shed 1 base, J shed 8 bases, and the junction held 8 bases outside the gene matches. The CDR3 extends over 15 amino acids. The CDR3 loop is CASSLWTGIRDEQFF. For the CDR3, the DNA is TGCGCCAGCAGCTTGTGGACAGGGATTAGGGATGAGCAGTTCTTC.

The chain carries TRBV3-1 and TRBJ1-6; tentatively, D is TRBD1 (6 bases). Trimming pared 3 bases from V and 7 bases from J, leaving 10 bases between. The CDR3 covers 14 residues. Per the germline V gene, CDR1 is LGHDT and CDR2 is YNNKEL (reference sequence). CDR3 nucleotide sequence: TGTGCCAGCAGCCATCGGACAGCCAATTCACCCCTCCACTTT. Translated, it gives CASSHRTANSPLHF.

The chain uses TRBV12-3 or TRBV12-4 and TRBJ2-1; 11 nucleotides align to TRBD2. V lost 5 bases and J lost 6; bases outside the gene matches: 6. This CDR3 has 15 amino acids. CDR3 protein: CASSLSGRALNEQFF. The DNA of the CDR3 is TGTGCCAGCAGTCTTAGCGGGAGGGCGCTCAATGAGCAGTTCTTC.

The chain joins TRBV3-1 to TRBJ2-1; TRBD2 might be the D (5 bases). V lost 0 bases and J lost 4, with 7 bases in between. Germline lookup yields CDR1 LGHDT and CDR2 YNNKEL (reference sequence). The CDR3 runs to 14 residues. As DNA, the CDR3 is TGTGCCAGCAGCCAAGAAGGCGGGTACAATGAGCAGTTCTTC. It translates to CASSQEGGYNEQFF.

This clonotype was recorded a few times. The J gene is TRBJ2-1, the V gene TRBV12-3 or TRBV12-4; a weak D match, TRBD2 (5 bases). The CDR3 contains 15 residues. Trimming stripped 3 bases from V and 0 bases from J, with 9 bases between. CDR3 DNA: TGTGCCAGCAGTTTGGACTGGAGCTCCTACAATGAGCAGTTCTTC. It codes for CASSLDWSSYNEQFF.

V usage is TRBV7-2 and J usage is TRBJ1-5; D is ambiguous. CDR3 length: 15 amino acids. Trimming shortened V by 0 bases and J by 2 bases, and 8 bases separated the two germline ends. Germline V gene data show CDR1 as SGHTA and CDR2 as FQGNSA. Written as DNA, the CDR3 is TGTGCCAGCAGCTTAGCAGGGTCGGGCAATCAGCCCCAGCATTTT. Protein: CASSLAGSGNQPQHF.

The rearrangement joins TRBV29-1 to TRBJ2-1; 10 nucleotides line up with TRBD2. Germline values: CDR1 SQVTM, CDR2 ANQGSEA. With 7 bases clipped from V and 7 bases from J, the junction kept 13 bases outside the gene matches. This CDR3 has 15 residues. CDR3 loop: CSARSLAGVKNEQFF. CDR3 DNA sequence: TGCAGCGCCCGGTCCCTAGCGGGAGTTAAGAATGAGCAGTTCTTC.

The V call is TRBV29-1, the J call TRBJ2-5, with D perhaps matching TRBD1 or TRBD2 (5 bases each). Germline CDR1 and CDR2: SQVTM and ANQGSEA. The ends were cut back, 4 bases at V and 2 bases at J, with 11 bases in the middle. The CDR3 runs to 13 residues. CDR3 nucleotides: TGCAGCGTTGGGGGTGGGGGACAAGAGACCCAGTACTTC. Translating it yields CSVGGGGQETQYF.

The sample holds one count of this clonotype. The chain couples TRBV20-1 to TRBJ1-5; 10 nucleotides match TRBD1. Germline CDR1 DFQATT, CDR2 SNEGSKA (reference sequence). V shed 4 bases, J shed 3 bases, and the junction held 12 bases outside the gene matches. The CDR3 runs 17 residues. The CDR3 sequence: CSATTPGTGVDNQPQHF. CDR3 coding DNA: TGCAGTGCTACCACCCCCGGGACAGGGGTTGACAATCAGCCCCAGCATTTT.

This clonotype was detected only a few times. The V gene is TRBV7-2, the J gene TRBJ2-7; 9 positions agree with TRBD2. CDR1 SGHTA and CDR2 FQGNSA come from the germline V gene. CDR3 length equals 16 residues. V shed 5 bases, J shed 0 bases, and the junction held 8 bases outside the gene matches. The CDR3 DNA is TGTGCCAGCAGCACCGGTGGGACTAGCAGCTCCTACGAGCAGTACTTC. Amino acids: CASSTGGTSSSYEQYF.

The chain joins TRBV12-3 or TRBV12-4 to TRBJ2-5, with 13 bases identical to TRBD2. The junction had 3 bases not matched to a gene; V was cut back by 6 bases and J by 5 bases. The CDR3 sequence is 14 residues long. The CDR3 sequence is CASRLAGGPETQYF. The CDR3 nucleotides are TGTGCCAGCAGACTAGCGGGGGGGCCGGAGACCCAGTACTTC.